These T cell receptor beta chains were read from a single sample in a study of T-cell reconstitution after alpha-beta-depleted transplantation in children. TCRdb ran MiXCR on the PCR reads and lists one entry per CDR3 protein. Among about 360,000 distinct CDR3 sequences listed, less than 15% were seen once. The starting material was PBMCs, obtained from the stem cell graft. The receptors stem from a human donor who donated a stem cell graft to a child with Fanconi anemia. The CDR3 runs from the conserved cysteine through the conserved F or W. D genes are given only for firm matches. Some rows mark clone size as missing; the rest say once, few, many or name a class of expanded clone.

clone_size: many
v_call: TRBV5-1
d_call: -
j_call: TRBJ1-1
cdr3_nt: TGCGCCAGCAGCTTGGACGGACGGGGGACTGAAGCTTTCTTT
cdr3_aa: CASSLDGRGTEAFF

clone_size: few
v_call: TRBV20-1
d_call: -
j_call: TRBJ1-5
cdr3_nt: TGCAGTGCTCCAAGTGGGGGCCCGGTCCAACCCCAGCATTTT
cdr3_aa: CSAPSGGPVQPQHF

clone_size: -
v_call: TRBV12-3/TRBV12-4
d_call: -
j_call: TRBJ1-2
cdr3_nt: TGTGCCAGCAGTTTAACAGGTTCTAACTATGGCTACACCTTC
cdr3_aa: CASSLTGSNYGYTF

clone_size: -
v_call: TRBV4-3
d_call: -
j_call: TRBJ1-1
cdr3_nt: TGCGCCAGCAGCCAGGGAGGTATGAACACTGAAGCTTTCTTT
cdr3_aa: CASSQGGMNTEAFF

clone_size: -
v_call: TRBV7-8
d_call: -
j_call: TRBJ1-1
cdr3_nt: TGTGCCAGCAGCTGGGGAGAGGAGGCCACTGAAGCTTTCTTT
cdr3_aa: CASSWGEEATEAFF

clone_size: few
v_call: TRBV9
d_call: -
j_call: TRBJ2-5
cdr3_nt: TGTGCCAGCAGCGTAGCGGGGACAAATCAAGAGACCCAGTACTTC
cdr3_aa: CASSVAGTNQETQYF

clone_size: few
v_call: TRBV24-1
d_call: -
j_call: TRBJ2-1
cdr3_nt: TGTGCCACCAGTGATTTACGTCCTGGGTCCTTACAAAATGAGCAGTTCTTC
cdr3_aa: CATSDLRPGSLQNEQFF

clone_size: few
v_call: TRBV5-4
d_call: TRBD1
j_call: TRBJ2-7
cdr3_nt: TGTGCCAGCAGCTTCCCAATCGGGACAGGGAGCGAGCAGTACTTC
cdr3_aa: CASSFPIGTGSEQYF

clone_size: -
v_call: TRBV19
d_call: -
j_call: TRBJ1-6
cdr3_nt: TGTGCCAGCCTGTCACGGGGGACAACCCGGAATTCACCCCTCCACTTT
cdr3_aa: CASLSRGTTRNSPLHF

clone_size: -
v_call: TRBV25-1
d_call: TRBD1
j_call: TRBJ1-2
cdr3_nt: TGTGCCAGCAGTGAATCGGTAGGGGGCACAGGGGGTGCTGGCTACACCTTC
cdr3_aa: CASSESVGGTGGAGYTF

clone_size: few
v_call: TRBV7-9
d_call: -
j_call: TRBJ1-2
cdr3_nt: TGTGCCAGCAGCTTAGGGGGCAGGGCTAACTATGGCTACACCTTC
cdr3_aa: CASSLGGRANYGYTF

clone_size: few
v_call: TRBV4-2
d_call: TRBD1
j_call: TRBJ1-3
cdr3_nt: TGTGCCAGCAGCCAAGGACAGGGTACCGGAAACACCATATATTTT
cdr3_aa: CASSQGQGTGNTIYF

clone_size: few
v_call: TRBV5-1
d_call: TRBD1
j_call: TRBJ1-1
cdr3_nt: TGCGCCAGCAGCCCCGGGACAGGGTTTATGAACACTGAAGCTTTCTTT
cdr3_aa: CASSPGTGFMNTEAFF

clone_size: many
v_call: TRBV6-1
d_call: TRBD1
j_call: TRBJ1-1
cdr3_nt: TGTGCCAGCAGTGAACCGGGACAGATGAACACTGAAGCTTTCTTT
cdr3_aa: CASSEPGQMNTEAFF

clone_size: -
v_call: TRBV7-9
d_call: TRBD2
j_call: TRBJ2-1
cdr3_nt: TGTGCCAGCAGCCCTAGCGGGGACTCCTACAATGAGCAGTTCTTC
cdr3_aa: CASSPSGDSYNEQFF

clone_size: few
v_call: TRBV6-5
d_call: -
j_call: TRBJ2-1
cdr3_nt: TGTGCCAGCAGTTACTCGACCCAGCAGTTCTTC
cdr3_aa: CASSYSTQQFF

clone_size: few
v_call: TRBV20-1
d_call: TRBD2
j_call: TRBJ2-7
cdr3_nt: TGCAGTGCCCCGGGGGGGTCTACCTACGAGCAGTACTTC
cdr3_aa: CSAPGGSTYEQYF

clone_size: -
v_call: TRBV7-9
d_call: -
j_call: TRBJ1-1
cdr3_nt: TGTGCCAGCAGCTTAGTACAGGACGGGGCTGAAGCTTTCTTT
cdr3_aa: CASSLVQDGAEAFF

clone_size: -
v_call: TRBV11-2
d_call: -
j_call: TRBJ2-1
cdr3_nt: TGTGCCAGCAGCTTACAGTCTAAGAGTGAGCAGTTCTTC
cdr3_aa: CASSLQSKSEQFF

clone_size: many
v_call: TRBV5-1
d_call: -
j_call: TRBJ2-5
cdr3_nt: TGCGCCAGCAGCTTGCTATTTGGAGAGACCCAGTACTTC
cdr3_aa: CASSLLFGETQYF

clone_size: -
v_call: TRBV29-1
d_call: -
j_call: TRBJ1-1
cdr3_nt: TGCAGCGTCCGATCCATTGGACAGCTGAACACTGAAGCTTTCTTT
cdr3_aa: CSVRSIGQLNTEAFF

clone_size: -
v_call: TRBV6-1
d_call: -
j_call: TRBJ1-1
cdr3_nt: TGTGCCAGCAGGGACCAGGCAGCGAGGGACACTGAAGCTTTCTTT
cdr3_aa: CASRDQAARDTEAFF

clone_size: many
v_call: TRBV7-9
d_call: -
j_call: TRBJ2-5
cdr3_nt: TGTGCCAGCAGCTTACTCCGGGACCTCCAAGAGACCCAGTACTTC
cdr3_aa: CASSLLRDLQETQYF

clone_size: -
v_call: TRBV6-2/TRBV6-3
d_call: -
j_call: TRBJ1-5
cdr3_nt: TGTGCCAACCTCCTCAGGAGTTGGGTAGAGTTGTCAGGGGTATTTCAGCCCCAGCATTTT
cdr3_aa: CANLLRSWVELSGVFQPQHF

clone_size: -
v_call: TRBV7-2
d_call: TRBD2
j_call: TRBJ2-3
cdr3_nt: TGTGCCAGCAGCTTAGCCGGGACTAGCGGTAGCACAGATACGCAGTATTTT
cdr3_aa: CASSLAGTSGSTDTQYF

clone_size: few
v_call: TRBV5-5
d_call: -
j_call: TRBJ1-3
cdr3_nt: TGTGCCAGCAACCAGATGGGTACCTCTGGAAACACCATATATTTT
cdr3_aa: CASNQMGTSGNTIYF

clone_size: few
v_call: TRBV11-2
d_call: -
j_call: TRBJ2-4
cdr3_nt: TGTGCCAGCAGCCAAGCAGGACAGAAAAACATTCAGTACTTC
cdr3_aa: CASSQAGQKNIQYF

clone_size: few
v_call: TRBV24-1
d_call: TRBD2
j_call: TRBJ2-1
cdr3_nt: TGTGCCACCAGTGAGGCGGGGGGGGGCTTCACCTACAATGAGCAGTTCTTC
cdr3_aa: CATSEAGGGFTYNEQFF

clone_size: -
v_call: TRBV6-2/TRBV6-3
d_call: TRBD1
j_call: TRBJ1-1
cdr3_nt: TGTGCCAGCAGCGGACAGGGGGCATACACTGAAGCTTTCTTT
cdr3_aa: CASSGQGAYTEAFF

clone_size: -
v_call: TRBV7-6
d_call: TRBD1
j_call: TRBJ2-5
cdr3_nt: TGTGCCAGCGGACTGCCTTCGGGACAGGGGGTTGAGACCCAGTACTTC
cdr3_aa: CASGLPSGQGVETQYF

clone_size: -
v_call: TRBV12-3/TRBV12-4
d_call: TRBD2
j_call: TRBJ2-7
cdr3_nt: TGTGCCAGCAGTCCGGGACTAGCCTCCGAGCGGTACTTC
cdr3_aa: CASSPGLASERYF

clone_size: few
v_call: TRBV5-6
d_call: -
j_call: TRBJ1-2
cdr3_nt: TGTGCCAGCAGCTTGATTGGCAGCCTCGGCTATGGCTACACCTTC
cdr3_aa: CASSLIGSLGYGYTF

clone_size: few
v_call: TRBV5-1
d_call: TRBD1
j_call: TRBJ2-6
cdr3_nt: TGCGCCAGCAGCACCTGGACAGGGGTGTCAACTGGGGCCAACGTCCTGACTTTC
cdr3_aa: CASSTWTGVSTGANVLTF

clone_size: few
v_call: TRBV19
d_call: TRBD1
j_call: TRBJ1-2
cdr3_nt: TGTGCCAGTAGTCCTTCCGGGACAGGGACCTATGGCTACACCTTC
cdr3_aa: CASSPSGTGTYGYTF

clone_size: few
v_call: TRBV29-1
d_call: -
j_call: TRBJ1-5
cdr3_nt: TGCAGCGTTGAGAGAGAAGGAGGAGGGCCCCAGCATTTT
cdr3_aa: CSVEREGGGPQHF

clone_size: few
v_call: TRBV20-1
d_call: -
j_call: TRBJ1-2
cdr3_nt: TGCAGTGCTAAGGGGCTGACATATGGCTACACCTTC
cdr3_aa: CSAKGLTYGYTF

clone_size: few
v_call: TRBV6-2/TRBV6-3
d_call: TRBD1
j_call: TRBJ1-1
cdr3_nt: TGTGCCAGCAGCCGGGGACAGGGGGCAGGTGGGAACACTGAAGCTTTCTTT
cdr3_aa: CASSRGQGAGGNTEAFF

clone_size: many
v_call: TRBV5-1
d_call: -
j_call: TRBJ2-7
cdr3_nt: TGCGCCAGCAGCTTGGTGACAGGTAGCGCCTACGAGCAGTACTTC
cdr3_aa: CASSLVTGSAYEQYF

clone_size: few
v_call: TRBV20-1
d_call: TRBD1
j_call: TRBJ1-5
cdr3_nt: TGCAGTGCTAGAGAGGACAGGGCTGGGGGCAATCAGCCCCAGCATTTT
cdr3_aa: CSAREDRAGGNQPQHF

clone_size: -
v_call: TRBV9
d_call: -
j_call: TRBJ2-1
cdr3_nt: TGTGCCGGCAGCCTCCAGAGCCTCGGCAATGAGCAGTTCTTC
cdr3_aa: CAGSLQSLGNEQFF

clone_size: many
v_call: TRBV18
d_call: -
j_call: TRBJ2-3
cdr3_nt: TGTGCCAGCTCACCACCAAGTGCAGATACGCAGTATTTT
cdr3_aa: CASSPPSADTQYF

clone_size: few
v_call: TRBV7-3
d_call: -
j_call: TRBJ2-2
cdr3_nt: TGTGCCAGCAGCACGACAGCCACCGGGGAGCTGTTTTTT
cdr3_aa: CASSTTATGELFF

clone_size: many
v_call: TRBV6-5
d_call: TRBD2
j_call: TRBJ2-3
cdr3_nt: TGTGCCAGCAGTTACTCACTGGCGGGGGGGCCGGGTGATACGCAGTATTTT
cdr3_aa: CASSYSLAGGPGDTQYF

clone_size: few
v_call: TRBV19
d_call: TRBD1
j_call: TRBJ2-7
cdr3_nt: TGTGCCAGTGGCCTAACAGGGGGCGACGAGCAGTACTTC
cdr3_aa: CASGLTGGDEQYF

clone_size: many
v_call: TRBV25-1
d_call: -
j_call: TRBJ2-1
cdr3_nt: TGTGCCAGCAGCCTTGGGTTTTACAATGAGCAGTTCTTC
cdr3_aa: CASSLGFYNEQFF

clone_size: many
v_call: TRBV5-1
d_call: TRBD1
j_call: TRBJ1-2
cdr3_nt: TGCGCCAGCGCCGGGGACAGGGCCTACCATGGCTACACCTTC
cdr3_aa: CASAGDRAYHGYTF

clone_size: -
v_call: TRBV7-9
d_call: TRBD1
j_call: TRBJ1-2
cdr3_nt: TGTGCCAGCAGCGCGTGGGACAGGGCTAACTATGGCTACACCTTC
cdr3_aa: CASSAWDRANYGYTF

clone_size: few
v_call: TRBV5-5
d_call: -
j_call: TRBJ2-7
cdr3_nt: TGTGCCAGCAGCTTGAGTGCGGGGTCCTACGAGCAGTACTTC
cdr3_aa: CASSLSAGSYEQYF

clone_size: few
v_call: TRBV10-3
d_call: -
j_call: TRBJ1-1
cdr3_nt: TGTGCCATCAGTGCTCGAGGAGACACTGAAGCTTTCTTT
cdr3_aa: CAISARGDTEAFF

clone_size: many
v_call: TRBV20-1
d_call: TRBD1
j_call: TRBJ2-7
cdr3_nt: TGCAGTGCTAGAGAAGGGACAGGGGGCTACGAGCAGTACTTC
cdr3_aa: CSAREGTGGYEQYF

clone_size: many
v_call: TRBV7-8
d_call: -
j_call: TRBJ2-7
cdr3_nt: TGTGCCAGCAGCGGAGGTAGCGGTACCTACGAGCAGTACTTC
cdr3_aa: CASSGGSGTYEQYF

clone_size: many
v_call: TRBV5-1
d_call: -
j_call: TRBJ1-5
cdr3_nt: TGCGCCAGCAGCATAGATGGGAATCAGCCCCAGCATTTT
cdr3_aa: CASSIDGNQPQHF

clone_size: many
v_call: TRBV4-3
d_call: TRBD2
j_call: TRBJ2-1
cdr3_nt: TGCGCCAGCAGCCAATCGGCGGGGGGCTCCTACAATGAGCAGTTCTTC
cdr3_aa: CASSQSAGGSYNEQFF

clone_size: few
v_call: TRBV25-1
d_call: -
j_call: TRBJ1-1
cdr3_nt: TGTGCCAGCAGTCGTGGGGGCATTGGGAACACTGAAGCTTTCTTT
cdr3_aa: CASSRGGIGNTEAFF